Listed here are 25 T cell receptor beta chains from one sample, sequenced in a study of identifying expanded T cells in peripheral blood. TCRdb's copy holds only in-frame clones and misses some; the assay was immunoSEQ multiplex PCR. The table includes about 90,000 clones, approximately 91% detected once. Sequenced input: blood. These receptors all stem from a person aged 18 to 75 in good health.

V is TRBV6-6 and J is TRBJ1-4; 10 bases are a match to TRBD1. The CDR3 consists of 16 residues. The V and J ends lost 5 bases and 5 bases, in that order; junction bases with no gene match: 8. The germline V gene has CDR1 MNHNY and CDR2 SVGAGI (reference sequence). CDR3 amino acids: CASSPLGQGGNEKLFF. CDR3 nucleotides: TGTGCCAGCAGTCCACTAGGACAGGGGGGAAATGAAAAACTGTTTTTT.

V and J are TRBV30 and TRBJ2-5, with a weak D call TRBD1 (6 bases). The germline CDR1 and CDR2 sequences are GTSNPN and SVGIG (reference sequence). V lost 5 bases to trimming and J lost 5 bases, with 18 bases between them. The CDR3 has 14 amino acids. The CDR3 sequence: CAWALGGMDETQYF. The CDR3 coding sequence is TGTGCCTGGGCCCTAGGGGGAATGGACGAGACCCAGTACTTC.

This clone came up a few times. The rearrangement joins TRBV30 to TRBJ1-5, with 7 bases lining up with TRBD1. V trimming: 0 bases; J trimming: 4 bases; junction bases outside the gene matches: 6. Looked up from germline, CDR1 is GTSNPN and CDR2 is SVGIG (reference sequence). The CDR3 has 15 amino acids. CDR3 sequence reads: CAWSVQSGGNQPQHF. The CDR3 DNA sequence: TGTGCCTGGAGTGTACAGTCAGGGGGGAATCAGCCCCAGCATTTT.

CDR3 region: CASSQETTGGAETQYF. In DNA, the CDR3 is TGTGCCAGCAGCCAAGAAACGACAGGGGGCGCGGAGACCCAGTACTTC. The chain links TRBV4-2 to TRBJ2-5, with TRBD1 matching 10 bases. Trimming removed 0 bases from V and 5 bases from J; junction bases left unmatched: 6. Looked up from germline, CDR1 is LGHNA and CDR2 is YNFKEQ. This CDR3 is built from 16 residues.

The CDR3 region has the DNA TGTGCCAGCTCACCGGGCTATGGCTACACCTTC. Translating gives CASSPGYGYTF. The chain has TRBV18 and TRBJ1-2; D gene unclear. The V end lost 3 bases, the J end lost 4 bases, and 3 bases lay between the germline ends. Germline V CDR1 and CDR2: KGHSH, LQKENI. CDR3 size: 11 residues.

This chain links TRBV6-5 with TRBJ2-7, with a possible D match to TRBD1 (5 bases). The germline gives CDR1 MNHEY, CDR2 SVGAGI. The CDR3 sequence is 12 residues long. The ends were cut back, 6 bases at V and 6 bases at J, with 12 bases in the middle. Here the CDR3 reads CASSSDIREQYF. For the CDR3, the DNA is TGTGCCAGCAGCTCGGACATCCGCGAGCAGTACTTC.

This chain connects TRBV28 to TRBJ2-5; no firm D call. Trimming took off 2 bases at V and 3 bases at J, with 7 bases between the two ends. In germline, CDR1 is MDHEN, CDR2 SYDVKM. This CDR3 is built from 13 residues. The CDR3 DNA follows: TGTGCCAGCAGTTTACAGCTCGAAGAGACCCAGTACTTC. Encoded protein: CASSLQLEETQYF.

The rearrangement joins TRBV28 to TRBJ2-1; TRBD2 matches at 9 bases. This CDR3 comprises 20 residues. The ends lost 1 base at V and 0 bases at J; junction bases unmatched: 13. Looked up from germline, CDR1 is MDHEN and CDR2 is SYDVKM. CDR3 DNA sequence: TGTGCCAGCAGTTTATCCCCGCTAGCGGGGTCCCCAAGCTCCTACAATGAGCAGTTCTTC. It translates to CASSLSPLAGSPSSYNEQFF.

The V and J genes are TRBV6-1 and TRBJ1-3; no clear D. The CDR3 loop spans 15 amino acids. V lost 1 base, J lost 0 bases, and 7 bases lay in between. Germline CDR1 reads MNHNS; CDR2 reads SASEGT. The CDR3 region has the DNA TGTGCCAGCAGTGAAGGTAGTGTCTCTGGAAACACCATATATTTT. The encoded protein is CASSEGSVSGNTIYF.

The rearrangement uses TRBV4-1 and TRBJ2-7; 12 bases fit TRBD2. V lost 5 bases, J lost 2 bases, and 4 bases stayed unmatched. The CDR3 totals 15 residues. The germline V gene has CDR1 MGHRA and CDR2 YSYEKL. CDR3 nucleotide sequence: TGCGCCAGCAGCAACGGACTAGCGGGAACCTACGAGCAGTACTTC. Its translation is CASSNGLAGTYEQYF.

V gene TRBV5-3 combines with J gene TRBJ2-2; TRBD1 matches at 12 bases. TRBV5-3 is identified as an open reading frame with a role that is uncertain. The CDR3 spans 17 residues. The junction had 10 bases not matched to a gene; V was cut back by 4 bases and J by 6 bases. CDR3 in amino acids: CARSRGQGAAWAGELFF. In DNA form, the CDR3 reads TGTGCCAGAAGCAGGGGACAGGGGGCAGCCTGGGCCGGGGAGCTGTTTTTT.

The chain couples TRBV10-3 to TRBJ1-4; 7 nucleotides align to TRBD1. V lost 0 bases, J lost 5 bases, and 12 bases stayed unmatched. Germline loops: CDR1 ENHRY, CDR2 SYGVKD. This CDR3 region has 18 residues. CDR3 amino acids: CAISESSYRQGSNEKLFF. The CDR3, as DNA: TGTGCCATCAGTGAGTCGAGTTATCGACAGGGATCGAATGAAAAACTGTTTTTT.

This sequence joins TRBV30 and TRBJ1-4; tentative D call: TRBD1 (5 bases). V was cut by 5 bases and J by 5 bases, with 21 bases left in between. Germline V CDR1 and CDR2: GTSNPN, SVGIG (reference sequence). This CDR3 is 16 amino acids long. The chain's CDR3 is CAWGRGGNVRNEKLFF. The CDR3 DNA reads as TGTGCCTGGGGACGGGGCGGTAATGTGAGAAATGAAAAACTGTTTTTT.

The chain is built from TRBV6-5 and TRBJ1-4; 7 bases line up with TRBD1. Per the germline V gene, CDR1 is MNHEY and CDR2 is SVGAGI. Losses at the gene ends were 6 bases for V and 8 bases for J; bases not matched to a gene: 6. The CDR3 spans 13 residues. CDR3 protein: CASRIDREEKLFF. The DNA of the CDR3 is TGTGCCAGCAGGATTGACAGGGAGGAAAAACTGTTTTTT.

The chain links TRBV5-6 to TRBJ2-7; 9 bases align to TRBD1. Trimming at V came to 5 bases and at J to 2 bases, leaving 8 bases not matched to a gene. This CDR3 is 15 amino acids long. Per the germline V gene, CDR1 is SGHDT and CDR2 is YYEEEE. CDR3: CASSPGQGFTYEQYF. CDR3 nucleotide sequence: TGTGCCAGCAGTCCTGGACAGGGGTTTACCTACGAGCAGTACTTC.

The J gene is TRBJ1-5, the V gene TRBV6-5; perhaps TRBD1 as D (6 bases). Germline values: CDR1 MNHEY, CDR2 SVGAGI. The CDR3 is 14 residues long. V was trimmed by 2 bases and J by 7 bases, leaving 12 bases between them. This CDR3 is CASSYGGGGQPQHF. DNA of the CDR3: TGTGCCAGCAGTTACGGTGGGGGCGGGCAGCCCCAGCATTTT.

The chain carries TRBV2 and TRBJ2-3; D tentatively fits TRBD1 or TRBD2 (6 bases each). The V end was cut by 4 bases, the J end by 13 bases, with 12 bases between. The CDR3 runs to 11 residues. The germline CDR1 and CDR2 sequences are SNHLY and FYNNEI. The CDR3 DNA is TGTGCCAGCAGTGCGGGGGCCTATAAGTATTTT. Translated, it gives CASSAGAYKYF.

The chain couples TRBV19 to TRBJ2-5; 12 nucleotides match TRBD1. Unmatched junction bases numbered 8, after V lost 6 bases and J lost 6 bases. CDR1 and CDR2 (germline): LNHDA, SQIVND (reference sequence). The CDR3 totals 15 residues. The CDR3 nucleotides are TGTGCCAGTAGGGCTACGGGACAGGGGGCCAAGACCCAGTACTTC. Translating gives CASRATGQGAKTQYF.

V is TRBV10-3 and J is TRBJ2-1; 11 bases are a match to TRBD1. The CDR3 sequence is 14 residues long. Trimming removed 7 bases from V and 4 bases from J; junction bases left unmatched: 3. Germline assignment: CDR1 ENHRY and CDR2 SYGVKD. CDR3 sequence: CAIKGQGVYNEQFF. CDR3 nucleotide sequence: TGTGCCATCAAGGGACAGGGGGTTTACAATGAGCAGTTCTTC.

The V and J genes are TRBV9 and TRBJ2-3; 9 nucleotides line up with TRBD1. Germline trimming cut 4 bases from V and 6 bases from J; bases unmatched to any gene: 6. CDR1 SGDLS and CDR2 YYNGEE come from the germline V gene. CDR3 size: 14 residues. DNA of the CDR3: TGTGCCAGCAGCCCGGGACAGGGTCGGGATACGCAGTATTTT. This codes for CASSPGQGRDTQYF.

The chain couples TRBV30 to TRBJ1-1; tentatively, D is TRBD1 (6 bases). Germline V gene sequence: CDR1 GTSNPN, CDR2 SVGIG (reference sequence). This CDR3 has 14 residues. V lost 0 bases to trimming and J lost 0 bases, with 8 bases between them. The CDR3 DNA reads as TGTGCCTGGAGTGTAACAGGGTTGAACACTGAAGCTTTCTTT. Protein sequence: CAWSVTGLNTEAFF.

The table lists this clone with a few counts. This chain uses TRBV19 with TRBJ1-4; no definite D call. CDR1 and CDR2 from the germline V gene are LNHDA and SQIVND (reference sequence). The ends were cut back, 9 bases at V and 6 bases at J, with 14 bases in the middle. The CDR3 spans 13 residues. The CDR3 region is CASAILLDEKLFF. The CDR3 bases are TGTGCCAGCGCTATTTTGCTTGATGAAAAACTGTTTTTT.

The rearrangement links TRBV6-1 to TRBJ1-2; D is uncertain. CDR1 MNHNS and CDR2 SASEGT come from the germline V gene. V lost 2 bases, J lost 5 bases, and 12 bases lay in between. The CDR3 length is 14 residues. The CDR3 reads CASSELAGAYGYTF. For the CDR3, the DNA is TGTGCCAGCAGTGAACTGGCAGGCGCGTATGGCTACACCTTC.

The chain carries TRBV5-1 and TRBJ2-7; 8 bases are shared with TRBD1. Per germline, CDR1 SGHRS and CDR2 YFSETQ. The CDR3 totals 18 residues. V gave up 1 base and J gave up 4 bases; unmatched junction bases: 16. The CDR3 region is CASSLSQRQGFSGYEQYF. CDR3 bases: TGCGCCAGCAGCTTGTCCCAACGACAGGGGTTCTCTGGATACGAGCAGTACTTC.

This clone was detected only a few times. CDR3: CASSPEGVAYGYTF. CDR3 sequence (DNA): TGTGCCAGCTCACCAGAAGGGGTAGCATATGGCTACACCTTC. The rearrangement joins TRBV18 to TRBJ1-2; D possibly corresponds to TRBD1 (5 bases). Per the germline V gene, CDR1 is KGHSH and CDR2 is LQKENI. There are 14 residues in the CDR3. V lost 2 bases to trimming and J lost 5 bases, with 12 bases between them.